This passage covers 22 T cell receptor beta chains from one sample sequenced in a study of T-cell memory formation after mild COVID-19. Via MiXCR, TCRdb re-called the 5' RACE reads, giving one row per CDR3 protein. The sample lists about 140,000 distinct CDR3 sequences; about a fifth were seen once. The specimen sequenced was PBMCs or a T cell subset sorted from them (not recorded which). These receptors were obtained from an adult woman who had mild COVID-19 (a few samples of this study predate the infection). Cell type and time point are not known.

This clonotype was seen at least ten times. The gene calls are TRBV18 and TRBJ2-1; 7 positions match TRBD2. Germline values: CDR1 KGHSH, CDR2 LQKENI. V gave up 3 bases and J gave up 10 bases; unmatched junction bases: 12. The CDR3 extends over 15 amino acids. CDR3 DNA: TGTGCCAGCTCACCCACCGGGCCGGGAGGTCTCGAGCAGTTCTTC. It specifies CASSPTGPGGLEQFF.

This chain connects TRBV12-3 or TRBV12-4 to TRBJ1-5; D not resolved. This CDR3 is 13 amino acids long. V lost 3 bases and J lost 7, with 10 bases in between. CDR3 nucleotides: TGTGCCAGCAGTTTGACACGAAGCCAGCCCCAGCATTTT. Translation: CASSLTRSQPQHF.

The sample holds a few counts of this clonotype. The gene calls are TRBV15 and TRBJ2-3, with TRBD1 as a possible D gene (5 bases). V lost 6 bases and J 1 base, leaving 11 bases between the germline ends. The V gene's germline CDR1 is LNHNV and CDR2 YYDKDF (reference sequence). This CDR3 has 14 residues. CDR3 bases: TGTGCCACCAGACCCGTGGGGCGCACAGATACGCAGTATTTT. It translates to CATRPVGRTDTQYF.

This clonotype was detected a few times. The rearrangement links TRBV29-1 to TRBJ2-7; possibly TRBD1 for D (6 bases). Germline V gene data show CDR1 as SQVTM and CDR2 as ANQGSEA. There are 12 residues in the CDR3. The ends were cut back, 4 bases at V and 4 bases at J, with 11 bases in the middle. This CDR3 reads CSVAGQGYEQYF. For the CDR3, the DNA is TGCAGCGTTGCGGGCCAGGGGTACGAGCAGTACTTC.

At least ten counts were recorded for this clonotype. CDR3 protein: CASSQPSRVRAANYGYTF. The CDR3 DNA sequence: TGTGCCAGCAGCCAACCATCAAGAGTCAGAGCCGCTAACTATGGCTACACCTTC. The gene calls are TRBV3-1 and TRBJ1-2; D gene ambiguous. This CDR3 is 18 amino acids long. V lost 2 bases and J lost 0, with 19 bases in between. Germline V lookup: CDR1 LGHDT, CDR2 YNNKEL (reference sequence).

This clonotype was counted many times. The chain has TRBV5-1 and TRBJ2-1; 11 bases agree with TRBD2. With 4 bases clipped from V and 8 bases from J, the junction kept 11 bases outside the gene matches. Germline V gene lookup returns CDR1 SGHRS and CDR2 YFSETQ. This CDR3 contains 16 residues. CDR3 sequence (DNA): TGCGCCAGCAGCCCTCTGACTAGCGGGAATTTGGATGAGCAGTTCTTC. This encodes CASSPLTSGNLDEQFF.

The sample holds a few counts of this clonotype. The chain carries TRBV7-2 and TRBJ2-7; 7 nucleotides align to TRBD2. There are 15 residues in the CDR3. Germline V gene lookup returns CDR1 SGHTA and CDR2 FQGNSA. V was clipped by 3 bases and J by 4 bases; unmatched bases: 9. This chain's CDR3 is CASSFGGRSVYEQYF. The CDR3 DNA reads TGTGCCAGCAGCTTCGGCGGGAGAAGCGTATACGAGCAGTACTTC.

The V and J genes are TRBV29-1 and TRBJ2-1, with TRBD2 matching over 13 bases. The CDR3 has 14 amino acids. Germline CDR1 reads SQVTM; CDR2 reads ANQGSEA. Losses at the gene ends were 7 bases for V and 6 bases for J; bases not matched to a gene: 6. In DNA, the CDR3 is TGCAGCGGCCGGGGACTAGCGGGGTTCAATGAGCAGTTCTTC. Translating it yields CSGRGLAGFNEQFF.

The gene calls are TRBV20-1 and TRBJ2-3, with D uncertain. V lost 0 bases, J lost 3 bases, and 13 bases lay in between. The CDR3 is 15 residues long. Germline V gene lookup returns CDR1 DFQATT and CDR2 SNEGSKA (reference sequence). The CDR3 region has the DNA TGCAGTGCTAGAGATGGCCTAGTTGGGACAGATACGCAGTATTTT. Translation gives CSARDGLVGTDTQYF.

In this sample, this clonotype turned up a few times. This chain joins TRBV20-1 and TRBJ1-2, with D possibly being TRBD1 (6 bases). Germline CDR1 is DFQATT and CDR2 is SNEGSKA (reference sequence). The length of the CDR3 is 13 residues. The ends were cut back, 6 bases at V and 4 bases at J, with 15 bases in the middle. CDR3: CSATGSGGYGYTF. The CDR3 DNA is TGCAGTGCCACAGGGAGCGGCGGCTATGGCTACACCTTC.

This clonotype has only a few counts. This rearrangement joins TRBV7-6 to TRBJ2-7; D gene uncertain. CDR1 is SGHVS, CDR2 FNYEAQ, per germline. The CDR3 contains 15 residues. V was cut by 1 base and J by 0 bases, with 10 bases left in between. In DNA, the CDR3 is TGTGCCAGCAGCTTAGGACCGGTCGACTCCTACGAGCAGTACTTC. It codes for CASSLGPVDSYEQYF.

The V and J genes are TRBV24-1 and TRBJ2-7, with unresolved D. The CDR3 extends over 9 amino acids. Trimming shortened V by 7 bases and J by 7 bases, and 4 bases separated the two germline ends. Germline CDR1 KGHDR, CDR2 SFDVKD. The CDR3 is CATSKEQYF. The DNA for the CDR3 is TGTGCCACCAGCAAGGAGCAGTACTTC.

V usage is TRBV4-1 and J usage is TRBJ1-3, with D possibly being TRBD1 (5 bases). This CDR3 region has 21 residues. The germline V gene has CDR1 MGHRA and CDR2 YSYEKL. V was pared by 3 bases and J by 3 bases, with 30 bases between. The CDR3 nucleotides are TGCGCCAGCAGCCAGGCTTGGACCCAGGGCTCAAGGCGGTTCTTTGGAAACACCATATATTTT. Translation: CASSQAWTQGSRRFFGNTIYF.

This clonotype was picked up a small number of times. The CDR3 DNA sequence: TGCGCCAGCAGCTTTGCGGTAGCGGGCGCCAATGAGCAGTTCTTC. Protein product: CASSFAVAGANEQFF. The chain couples TRBV5-1 to TRBJ2-1; 7 nucleotides align to TRBD2. The CDR3 is made up of 15 amino acids. CDR1 is SGHRS and CDR2 is YFSETQ in the germline V gene. Trimming at V came to 2 bases and at J to 6 bases, leaving 8 bases not matched to a gene.

This clonotype was detected a few times. V and J are TRBV20-1 and TRBJ2-5, with TRBD2 matching 8 bases. This CDR3 has 14 residues. Germline loops: CDR1 DFQATT, CDR2 SNEGSKA (reference sequence). The V gene end was trimmed by 0 bases and the J gene end by 4 bases; junction bases not matched to a gene: 4. CDR3 DNA sequence: TGCAGTGCTAGAGATGAAGCGGGAGCAGAGACCCAGTACTTC. It encodes CSARDEAGAETQYF.

This clonotype was picked up many times. This chain joins TRBV11-2 and TRBJ2-7, with TRBD1 identical over 9 bases. J lost 2 bases, V lost 4 bases, and 3 bases had no gene match. Per the germline V gene, CDR1 is SGHAT and CDR2 is FQNNGV. The CDR3 has 14 residues. The CDR3 spells CASSSGQGTYEQYF. CDR3 nucleotide sequence: TGTGCCAGCAGCTCGGGACAGGGTACCTACGAGCAGTACTTC.

This clonotype has just a few counts. The chain combines TRBV7-9 with TRBJ2-5; weak D call: TRBD1 (5 bases). This CDR3 spans 14 amino acids. CDR1 is SEHNR and CDR2 is FQNEAQ in the germline V gene (reference sequence). The ends were cut back, 3 bases at V and 1 base at J, with 9 bases in the middle. The CDR3: CASSFQGIQETQYF. DNA for the CDR3: TGTGCCAGCAGCTTCCAGGGAATCCAAGAGACCCAGTACTTC. Full variable domain (missing parts from reference TRBV7-9 and TRBJ2-5): DTGVSQNPRHKITKRGQNVTFRCDPISEHNRLYWYRQTLGQGPEFLTYFQNEAQLEKSRLLSDRFSAERPKGSFSTLEIQRTEQGDSAMYLCASSFQGIQETQYFGPGTRLLVL.

This clonotype was seen only once. V is TRBV20-1 and J is TRBJ1-4; D might be TRBD1 (6 bases). CDR1 and CDR2 (germline): DFQATT, SNEGSKA (reference sequence). The V gene lost 5 bases and the J gene lost 5 bases, with 21 bases spanning the gap. The CDR3 sequence is 16 residues long. The CDR3 DNA is TGCAGTGCTGCCCCGACTGGGCGGCAGGGGAATGAAAAACTGTTTTTT. This gives the protein CSAAPTGRQGNEKLFF.

The chain is built from TRBV30 and TRBJ1-6; the D gene is possibly TRBD1 (5 bases). Looked up from germline, CDR1 is GTSNPN and CDR2 is SVGIG (reference sequence). The CDR3 is 14 residues long. The V gene lost 7 bases and the J gene lost 7 bases, with 17 bases spanning the gap. In DNA, the CDR3 is TGTGCCTTGCGAGGGCAGGGATGGAATTCACCCCTCCACTTT. Translation gives CALRGQGWNSPLHF. Filled out from reference TRBV30 and TRBJ1-6, the complete variable domain reads SQTIHQWPATLVQPVGSPLSLECTVEGTSNPNLYWYRQAAGRGLQLLFYSVGIGQISSEVPQNLSASRPQDRQFILSSKKLLLSDSGFYLCALRGQGWNSPLHFGNGTRLTVT.

The DNA of the CDR3 is TGTGCCAGCAGTGAATCCTCGGACGGGATTCAGCCCCAGCATTTT. This translates into CASSESSDGIQPQHF. The V and J genes are TRBV25-1 and TRBJ1-5; D ambiguous. This CDR3 comprises 15 residues. The V gene lost 1 base and the J gene lost 6 bases, with 13 bases spanning the gap. Germline CDR1 MGHDK, CDR2 SYGVNS.

V is TRBV5-1 and J is TRBJ2-5; perhaps TRBD1 as D (5 bases). CDR1 SGHRS and CDR2 YFSETQ come from the germline V gene. Trimming removed 5 bases at V and 3 bases at J, with 8 bases between. This CDR3 spans 12 amino acids. The DNA of the CDR3 is TGCGCCAGCAGGTTACAGGAAGAGACCCAGTACTTC. It translates to CASRLQEETQYF.

This clonotype was seen a handful of times. The V gene is TRBV4-3, the J gene TRBJ2-7; TRBD1 is a possible D gene (6 bases). The CDR3 loop spans 13 amino acids. Deletions cut 4 bases from V and 9 bases from J, with 16 bases between. CDR1 is LGHNA and CDR2 is YSLEER in the germline V gene. The CDR3 protein is CASSPPGVIGQYF. Written as DNA, the CDR3 is TGCGCCAGCAGCCCACCAGGGGTTATCGGGCAGTACTTC.